Sequencing of this T cell receptor (beta chain) was carried out in a study of response to subunit inactivated influenza vaccine. The sample holds many counts of this clonotype. The antigen remains undetermined. V was clipped by 2 bases and J by 3 bases, with 7 bases between them. This CDR3 has 13 residues. Points from the study as a whole: That few new T cells are recruited by each seasonal influenza vaccination was the authors' suggestion.

TCRdb recomputed calls from the RT-PCR reads with MiXCR, one row per CDR3 protein. This repertoire shows around 650,000 distinct CDR3 sequences, 15% to 18% found once; its top ten account for 11%. This sequence joins TRBV12-3 or TRBV12-4 and TRBJ2-5; the D gene is possibly TRBD2 (5 bases). The sequencing here drew on PBMCs from blood, taken approximately 13 days after vaccination. The origin of this receptor is a man between 50 and 59 years old who received an inactivated influenza vaccine. In DNA, the CDR3 is TGTGCCAGCAGTTTATCCGGGGAAGAGACCCAGTACTTC. This translates into CASSLSGEETQYF.